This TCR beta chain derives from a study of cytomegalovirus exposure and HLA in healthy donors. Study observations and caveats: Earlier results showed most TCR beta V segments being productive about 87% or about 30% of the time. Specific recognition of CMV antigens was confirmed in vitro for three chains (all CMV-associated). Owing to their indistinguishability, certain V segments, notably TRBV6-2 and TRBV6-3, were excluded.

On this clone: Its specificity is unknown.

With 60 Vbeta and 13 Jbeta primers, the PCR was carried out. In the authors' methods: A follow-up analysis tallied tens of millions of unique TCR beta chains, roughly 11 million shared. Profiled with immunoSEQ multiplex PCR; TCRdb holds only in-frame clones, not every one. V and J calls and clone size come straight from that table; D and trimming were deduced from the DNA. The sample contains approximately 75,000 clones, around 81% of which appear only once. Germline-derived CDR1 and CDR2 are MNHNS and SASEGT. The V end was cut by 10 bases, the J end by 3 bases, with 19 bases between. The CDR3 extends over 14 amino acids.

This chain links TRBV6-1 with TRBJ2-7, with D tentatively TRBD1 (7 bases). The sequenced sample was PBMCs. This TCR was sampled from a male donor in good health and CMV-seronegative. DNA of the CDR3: TGTGCCACCAGGGCGGGACAGAATAACTACGAGCAGTACTTC. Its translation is CATRAGQNNYEQYF.